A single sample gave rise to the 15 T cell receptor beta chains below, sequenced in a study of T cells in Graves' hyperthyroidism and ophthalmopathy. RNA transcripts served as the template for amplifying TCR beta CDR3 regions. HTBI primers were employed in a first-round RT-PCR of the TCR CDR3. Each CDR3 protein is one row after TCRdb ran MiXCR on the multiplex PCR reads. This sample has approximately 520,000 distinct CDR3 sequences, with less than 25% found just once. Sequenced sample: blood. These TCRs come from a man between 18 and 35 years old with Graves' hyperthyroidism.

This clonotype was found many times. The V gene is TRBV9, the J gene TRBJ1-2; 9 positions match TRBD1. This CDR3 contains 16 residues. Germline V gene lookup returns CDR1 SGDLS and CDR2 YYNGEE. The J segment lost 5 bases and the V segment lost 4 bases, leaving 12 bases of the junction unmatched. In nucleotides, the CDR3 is TGTGCCAGCAGCACAGATCTACAGGGGGCACAGTATGGCTACACCTTC. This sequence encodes CASSTDLQGAQYGYTF. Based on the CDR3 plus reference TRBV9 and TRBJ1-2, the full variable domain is DSGVTQTPKHLITATGQRVTLRCSPRSGDLSVYWYQQSLDQGLQFLIQYYNGEERAKGNILERFSAQQFPDLHSELNLSSLELGDSALYFCASSTDLQGAQYGYTFGSGTRLTVV.

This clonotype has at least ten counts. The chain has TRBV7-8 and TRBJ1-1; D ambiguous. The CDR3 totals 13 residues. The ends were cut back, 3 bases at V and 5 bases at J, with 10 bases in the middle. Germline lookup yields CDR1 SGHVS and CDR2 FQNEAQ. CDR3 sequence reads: CASSFEARTEAFF. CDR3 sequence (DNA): TGTGCCAGCAGCTTTGAGGCGCGGACTGAAGCTTTCTTT.

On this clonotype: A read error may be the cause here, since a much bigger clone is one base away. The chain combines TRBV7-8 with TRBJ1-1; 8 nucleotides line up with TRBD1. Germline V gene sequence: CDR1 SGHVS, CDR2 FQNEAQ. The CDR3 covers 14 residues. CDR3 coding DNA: TGTGCCAGCAGCCCTTGGACAGGGCCAACTGAAGCTTGCTTT. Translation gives CASSPWTGPTEACF.

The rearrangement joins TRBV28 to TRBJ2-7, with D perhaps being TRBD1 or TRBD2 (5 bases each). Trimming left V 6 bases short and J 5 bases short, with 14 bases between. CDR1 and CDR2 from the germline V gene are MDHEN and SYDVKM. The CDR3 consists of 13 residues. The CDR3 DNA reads TGTGCCAGCAGATTGGGGGTTTTCAACGAGCAGTACTTC. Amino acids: CASRLGVFNEQYF.

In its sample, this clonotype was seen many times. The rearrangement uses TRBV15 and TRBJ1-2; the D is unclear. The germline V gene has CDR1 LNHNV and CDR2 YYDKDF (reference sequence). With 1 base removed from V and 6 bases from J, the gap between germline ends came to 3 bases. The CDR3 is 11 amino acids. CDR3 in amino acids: CATSRGDGYTF. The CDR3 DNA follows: TGTGCCACCAGCAGAGGGGATGGCTACACCTTC.

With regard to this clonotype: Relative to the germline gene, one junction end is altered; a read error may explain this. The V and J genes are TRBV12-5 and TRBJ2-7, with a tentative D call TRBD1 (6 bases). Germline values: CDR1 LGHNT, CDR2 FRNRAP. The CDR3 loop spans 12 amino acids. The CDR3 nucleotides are TGTGCTAGTGGTTCGGACAGTTACGATCAGTACTTC. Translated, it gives CASGSDSYDQYF.

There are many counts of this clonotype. The CDR3 is CASSEAAGYPGNTIYF. CDR3 in DNA: TGTGCCAGCAGTGAAGCAGCAGGGTATCCTGGAAACACCATATATTTT. The gene calls are TRBV6-1 and TRBJ1-3, with D possibly being TRBD1 (5 bases). This CDR3 has 16 residues. Trimming took 0 bases from V and 2 from J, leaving 11 bases between them. The germline CDR1 and CDR2 sequences are MNHNS and SASEGT.

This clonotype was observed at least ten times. CDR3 sequence (DNA): TGTGCCAGCAGCCCCTGGCTTAATGGGGAGACCCAGTACTTC. This translates into CASSPWLNGETQYF. The V and J genes are TRBV12-3 or TRBV12-4 and TRBJ2-5, with D uncertain. The ends were cut back, 6 bases at V and 5 bases at J, with 16 bases in the middle. CDR3 length: 14 amino acids.

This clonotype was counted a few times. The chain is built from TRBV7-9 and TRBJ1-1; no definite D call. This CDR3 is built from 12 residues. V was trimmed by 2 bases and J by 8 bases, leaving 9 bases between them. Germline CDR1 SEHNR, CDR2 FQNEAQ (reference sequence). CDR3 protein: CASSLIGEEAFF. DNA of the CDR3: TGTGCCAGCAGCTTAATTGGGGAGGAAGCTTTCTTT.

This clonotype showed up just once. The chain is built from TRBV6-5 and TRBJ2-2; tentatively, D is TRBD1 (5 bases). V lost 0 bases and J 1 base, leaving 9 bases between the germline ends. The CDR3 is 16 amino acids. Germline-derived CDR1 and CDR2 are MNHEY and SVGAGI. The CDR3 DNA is TGTGCCAGCAGTTACTCAGAGACAGTGAACACCGGGGAGCTGTTTTTT. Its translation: CASSYSETVNTGELFF.

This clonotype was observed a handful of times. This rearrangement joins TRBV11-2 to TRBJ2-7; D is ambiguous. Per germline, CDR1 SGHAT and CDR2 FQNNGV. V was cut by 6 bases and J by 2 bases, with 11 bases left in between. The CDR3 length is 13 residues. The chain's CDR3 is CASRSLVTYEQYF. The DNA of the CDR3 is TGTGCCAGCAGATCCTTGGTAACCTACGAGCAGTACTTC.

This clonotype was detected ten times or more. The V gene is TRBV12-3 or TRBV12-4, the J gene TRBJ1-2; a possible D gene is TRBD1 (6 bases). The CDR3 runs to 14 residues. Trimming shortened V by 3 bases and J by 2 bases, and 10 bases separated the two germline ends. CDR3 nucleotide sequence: TGTGCCAGCAGTTTCGGACAGCTAAACTATGGCTACACCTTC. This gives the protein CASSFGQLNYGYTF.

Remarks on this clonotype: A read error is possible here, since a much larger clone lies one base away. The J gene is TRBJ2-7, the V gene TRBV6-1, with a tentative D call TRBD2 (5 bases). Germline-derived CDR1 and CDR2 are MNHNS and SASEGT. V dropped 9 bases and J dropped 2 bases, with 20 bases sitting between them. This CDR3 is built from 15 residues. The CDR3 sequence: CASSREVTNPYEQYV. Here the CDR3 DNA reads TGTGCCAGTTCCCGGGAAGTTACGAACCCCTACGAGCAGTACGTC.

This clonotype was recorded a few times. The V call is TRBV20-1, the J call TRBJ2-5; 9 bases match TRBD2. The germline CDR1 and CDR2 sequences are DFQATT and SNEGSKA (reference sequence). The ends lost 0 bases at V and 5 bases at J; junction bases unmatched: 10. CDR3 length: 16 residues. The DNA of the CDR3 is TGCAGTGCTAGAGATCCGGTAGCGGGGGCCAAGGAGACCCAGTACTTC. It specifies CSARDPVAGAKETQYF.

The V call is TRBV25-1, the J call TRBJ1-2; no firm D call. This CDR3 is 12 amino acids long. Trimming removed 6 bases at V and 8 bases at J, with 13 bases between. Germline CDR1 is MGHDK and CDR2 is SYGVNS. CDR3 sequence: CASSQVIGGYTF. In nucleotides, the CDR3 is TGTGCCAGCAGCCAAGTAATCGGGGGCTACACCTTC.